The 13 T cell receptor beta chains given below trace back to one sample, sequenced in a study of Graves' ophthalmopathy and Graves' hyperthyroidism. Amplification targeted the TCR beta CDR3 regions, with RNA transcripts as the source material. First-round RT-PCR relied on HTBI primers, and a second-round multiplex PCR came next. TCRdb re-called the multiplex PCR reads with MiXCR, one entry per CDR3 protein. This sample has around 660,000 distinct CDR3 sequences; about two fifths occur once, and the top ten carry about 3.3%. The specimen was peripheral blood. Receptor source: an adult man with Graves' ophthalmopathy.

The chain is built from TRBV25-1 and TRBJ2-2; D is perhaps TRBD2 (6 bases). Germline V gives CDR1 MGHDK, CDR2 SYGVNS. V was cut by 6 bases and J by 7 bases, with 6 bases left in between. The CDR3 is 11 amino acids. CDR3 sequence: CASRDYGELFF. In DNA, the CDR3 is TGTGCCAGCAGGGACTACGGGGAGCTGTTTTTT.

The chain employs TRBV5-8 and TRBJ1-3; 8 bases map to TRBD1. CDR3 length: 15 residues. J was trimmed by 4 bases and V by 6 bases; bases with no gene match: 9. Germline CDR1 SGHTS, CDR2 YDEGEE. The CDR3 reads CASTQGAIFGNTIYF. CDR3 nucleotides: TGTGCCAGCACCCAGGGGGCGATCTTCGGAAACACCATATATTTT. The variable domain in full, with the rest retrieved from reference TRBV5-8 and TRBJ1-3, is EAGVTQSPTHLIKTRGQQATLRCSPISGHTSVYWYQQALGLGLQFLLWYDEGEERNRGNFPPRFSGRQFPNYSSELNVNALELEDSALYLCASTQGAIFGNTIYFGEGSWLTVV.

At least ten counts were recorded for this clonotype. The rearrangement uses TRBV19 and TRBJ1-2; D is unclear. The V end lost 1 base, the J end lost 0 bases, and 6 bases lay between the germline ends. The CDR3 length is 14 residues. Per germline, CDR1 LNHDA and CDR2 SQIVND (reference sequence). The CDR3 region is CASSIGRSNYGYTF. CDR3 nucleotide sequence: TGTGCCAGTAGTATAGGCCGGTCTAACTATGGCTACACCTTC.

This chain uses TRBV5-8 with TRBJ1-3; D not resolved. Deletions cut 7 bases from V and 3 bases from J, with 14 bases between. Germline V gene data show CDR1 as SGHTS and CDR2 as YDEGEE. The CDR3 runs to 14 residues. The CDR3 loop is CASASDWVGNTIYF. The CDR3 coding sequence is TGTGCCAGCGCGTCGGATTGGGTTGGAAACACCATATATTTT.

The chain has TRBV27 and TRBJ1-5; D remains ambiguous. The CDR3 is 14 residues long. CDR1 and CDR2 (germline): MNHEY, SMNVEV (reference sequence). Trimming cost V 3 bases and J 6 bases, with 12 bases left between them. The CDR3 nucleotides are TGTGCCAGCAGTTTTGCGGGGAAGCTTCAGCCCCAGCATTTT. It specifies CASSFAGKLQPQHF.

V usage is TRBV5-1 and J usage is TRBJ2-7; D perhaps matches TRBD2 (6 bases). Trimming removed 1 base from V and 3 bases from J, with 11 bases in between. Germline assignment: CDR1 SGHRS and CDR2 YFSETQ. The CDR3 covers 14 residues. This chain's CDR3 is CASSLFSGDYEQYF. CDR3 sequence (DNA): TGCGCCAGCAGCTTGTTTAGCGGTGACTACGAGCAGTACTTC.

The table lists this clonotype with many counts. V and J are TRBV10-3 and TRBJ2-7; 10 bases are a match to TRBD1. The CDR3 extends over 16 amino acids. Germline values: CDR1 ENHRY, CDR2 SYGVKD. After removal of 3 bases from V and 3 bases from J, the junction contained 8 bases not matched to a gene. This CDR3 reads CAISDPGQGQGYEQYF. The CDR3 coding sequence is TGTGCCATCAGTGACCCGGGACAGGGGCAAGGCTACGAGCAGTACTTC.

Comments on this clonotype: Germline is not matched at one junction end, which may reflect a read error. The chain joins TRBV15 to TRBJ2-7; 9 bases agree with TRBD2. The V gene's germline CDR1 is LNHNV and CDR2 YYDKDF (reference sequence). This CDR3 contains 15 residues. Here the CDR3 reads CATSKLAGVLGEQHF. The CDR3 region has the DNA TGTGCCACCAGTAAACTAGCGGGCGTCCTGGGCGAGCAGCACTTC.

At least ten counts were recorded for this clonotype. The DNA for the CDR3 is TGTGCCAGCAGCTTCGGGCCTCACTATGGCTACACCTTC. It specifies CASSFGPHYGYTF. This rearrangement joins TRBV7-9 to TRBJ1-2; unclear D gene. Germline V gene sequence: CDR1 SEHNR, CDR2 FQNEAQ (reference sequence). The CDR3 has 13 amino acids. Between the trimmed V and J ends, which lost 3 bases and 3 bases, there was a span of 8 bases. The full variable domain, in which reference TRBV7-9 and TRBJ1-2 provide the parts outside the CDR3, is DTGVSQNPRHKITKRGQNVTFRCDPISEHNRLYWYRQTLGQGPEFLTYFQNEAQLEKSRLLSDRFSAERPKGSFSTLEIQRTEQGDSAMYLCASSFGPHYGYTFGSGTRLTVV.

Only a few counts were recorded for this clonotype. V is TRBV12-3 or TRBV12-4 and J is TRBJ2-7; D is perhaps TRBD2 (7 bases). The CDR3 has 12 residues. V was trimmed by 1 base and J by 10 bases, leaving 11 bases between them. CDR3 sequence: CASSLGGGAQYF. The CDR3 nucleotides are TGTGCCAGCAGTTTAGGAGGGGGGGCCCAGTACTTC.

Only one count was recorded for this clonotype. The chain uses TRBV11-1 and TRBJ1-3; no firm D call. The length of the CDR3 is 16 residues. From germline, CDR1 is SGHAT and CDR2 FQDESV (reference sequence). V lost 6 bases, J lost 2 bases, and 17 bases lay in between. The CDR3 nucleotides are TGTGCCAGCAGTTACCTAGAGGGAAACCCTGGAAACACCATATATTTT. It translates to CASSYLEGNPGNTIYF.

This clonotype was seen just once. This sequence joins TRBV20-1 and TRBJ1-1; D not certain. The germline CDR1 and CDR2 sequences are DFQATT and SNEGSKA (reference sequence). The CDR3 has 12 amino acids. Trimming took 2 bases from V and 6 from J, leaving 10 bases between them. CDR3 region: CSARLARAEAFF. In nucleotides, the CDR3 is TGCAGTGCTAGACTAGCGCGCGCTGAAGCTTTCTTT.

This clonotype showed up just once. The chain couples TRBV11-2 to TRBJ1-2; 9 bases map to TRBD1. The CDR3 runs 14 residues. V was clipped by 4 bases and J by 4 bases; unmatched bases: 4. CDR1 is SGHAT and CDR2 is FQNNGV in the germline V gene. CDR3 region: CASSWGQGAYGYTF. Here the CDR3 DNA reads TGTGCCAGCAGCTGGGGACAGGGAGCCTATGGCTACACCTTC.